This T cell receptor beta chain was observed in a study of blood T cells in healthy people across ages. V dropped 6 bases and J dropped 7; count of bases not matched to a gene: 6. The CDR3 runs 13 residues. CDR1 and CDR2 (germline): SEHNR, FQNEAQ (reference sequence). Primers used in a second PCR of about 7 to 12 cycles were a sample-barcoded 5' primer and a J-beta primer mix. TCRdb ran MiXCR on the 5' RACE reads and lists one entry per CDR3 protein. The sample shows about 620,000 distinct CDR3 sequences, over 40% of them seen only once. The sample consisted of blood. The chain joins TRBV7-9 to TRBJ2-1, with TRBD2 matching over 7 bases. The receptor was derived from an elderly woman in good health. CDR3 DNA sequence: TGTGCCAGCAGTAGGGAGGGCCTGAATGAGCAGTTCTTC. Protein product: CASSREGLNEQFF.